This section outlines one T cell receptor beta chain sequence together with its context. Its antigen is currently unknown. These data are taken from a study of a mutant IDH1 vaccine in newly diagnosed glioma. In the study overall: Eight vaccinations reached patients in weeks 1, 3, 5, 7, 11, 15, 19 and 23. Previous treatment comprised radiotherapy, temozolomide, or both, mostly both.

CDR1 SGHRS and CDR2 YFSETQ come from the germline V gene. The CDR3 has 12 residues. V shed 4 bases and J shed 2 bases, with 6 bases lying between them. Time point indicated: week 11, during vaccination. Vaccinated patients received 300 ug of mutant IDH1 20-mer peptide per dose, with topical imiquimod. Diagnosis in the donors showed new WHO grade 3 or 4 astrocytomas that were IDH1-mutant and ATRX-lost. Data came from immunoSEQ multiplex PCR; TCRdb stores just in-frame clones and leaves some out. The table shows some 64,000 clones, with less than 85% occurring only once. The TCR sequence derives from a woman aged 45-65 years with glioma. The gene calls are TRBV5-1 and TRBJ2-5; D not certain. This material consisted of PBMCs, taken from a glioma patient whose treatment included an IDH1 peptide vaccine. CDR3 nucleotides: TGCGCCAGCAGCGAGACTCAAGAGACCCAGTACTTC. Residues: CASSETQETQYF.